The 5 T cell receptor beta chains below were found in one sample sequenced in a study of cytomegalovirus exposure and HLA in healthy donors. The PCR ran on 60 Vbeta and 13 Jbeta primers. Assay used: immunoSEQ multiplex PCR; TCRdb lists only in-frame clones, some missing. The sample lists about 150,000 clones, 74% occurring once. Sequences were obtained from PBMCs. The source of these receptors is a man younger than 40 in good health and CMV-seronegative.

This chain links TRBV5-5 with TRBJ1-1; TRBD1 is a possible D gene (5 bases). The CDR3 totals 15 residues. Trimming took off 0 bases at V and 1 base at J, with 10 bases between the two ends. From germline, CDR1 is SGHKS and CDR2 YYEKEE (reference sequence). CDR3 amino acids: CASSLAQGPNTEAFF. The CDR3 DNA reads TGTGCCAGCAGCTTGGCGCAGGGTCCGAACACTGAAGCTTTCTTT. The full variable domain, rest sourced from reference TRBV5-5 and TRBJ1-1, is DAGVTQSPTHLIKTRGQQVTLRCSPISGHKSVSWYQQVLGQGPQFIFQYYEKEERGRGNFPDRFSARQFPNYSSELNVNALLLGDSALYLCASSLAQGPNTEAFFGQGTRLTVV.

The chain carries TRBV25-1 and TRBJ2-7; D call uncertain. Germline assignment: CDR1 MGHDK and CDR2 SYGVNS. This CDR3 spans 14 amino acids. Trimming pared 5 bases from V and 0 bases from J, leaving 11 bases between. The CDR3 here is CASSSFSSSYEQYF. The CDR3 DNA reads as TGTGCCAGCAGTTCTTTTTCGTCCTCCTACGAGCAGTACTTC.

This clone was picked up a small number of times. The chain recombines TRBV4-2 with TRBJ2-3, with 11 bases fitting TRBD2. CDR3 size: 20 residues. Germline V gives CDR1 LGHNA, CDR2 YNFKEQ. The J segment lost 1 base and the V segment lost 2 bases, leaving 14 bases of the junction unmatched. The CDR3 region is CASSQTYSGGAYRGTDTQYF. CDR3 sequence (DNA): TGTGCCAGCAGCCAAACTTATAGCGGGGGGGCATATAGAGGCACAGATACGCAGTATTTT.

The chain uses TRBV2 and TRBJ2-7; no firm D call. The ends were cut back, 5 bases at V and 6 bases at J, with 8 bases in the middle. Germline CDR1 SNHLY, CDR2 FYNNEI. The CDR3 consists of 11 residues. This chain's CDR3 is CASSISREQYF. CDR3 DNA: TGTGCCAGCAGTATTTCCCGCGAGCAGTACTTC.

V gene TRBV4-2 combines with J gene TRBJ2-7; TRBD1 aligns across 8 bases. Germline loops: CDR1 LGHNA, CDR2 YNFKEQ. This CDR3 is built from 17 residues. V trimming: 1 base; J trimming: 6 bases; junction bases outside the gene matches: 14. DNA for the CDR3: TGTGCCAGCAGCCAAGGGGGGGCCGCGACAGGGGAAGCCGAGCAGTACTTC. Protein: CASSQGGAATGEAEQYF.